The 10 T cell receptor beta chains reported below all come from one sample, sequenced in a study of shared clonotypes between healthy human individuals. Assay used: immunoSEQ multiplex PCR; TCRdb lists only in-frame clones, some missing. The sample carries 1,500,000 or so clones, roughly 95% recorded once. The specimen was naive CD4+ T cells sorted from blood. Subset here: CD45RA+ positively selected. The receptors derive from a man aged 25-45 years in good health.

This clone appeared a single time. The sample has other DNA sequences that encode this CDR3 too. The chain couples TRBV2 to TRBJ2-1; maybe TRBD1 (6 bases). V was trimmed by 6 bases and J by 4 bases, leaving 10 bases between them. This CDR3 spans 13 amino acids. In germline, CDR1 is SNHLY, CDR2 FYNNEI. The CDR3 loop reads CASRGQGYNEQFF. For the CDR3, the DNA is TGTGCCAGCAGGGGGCAGGGGTACAATGAGCAGTTCTTC.

The J gene is TRBJ2-3, the V gene TRBV29-1; a possible D gene is TRBD2 (5 bases). The CDR3 consists of 14 residues. Trimming removed 5 bases at V and 2 bases at J, with 14 bases between. Germline V gene data show CDR1 as SQVTM and CDR2 as ANQGSEA. The CDR3 DNA reads as TGCAGCGTTTCGGACTTTACGTCCACAGATACGCAGTATTTT. It specifies CSVSDFTSTDTQYF.

In nucleotides, the CDR3 is TGTGCCATCAGTGAGTCTAGACTAGCGGGAAGACGGGAGACCCAGTACTTC. Protein product: CAISESRLAGRRETQYF. The chain couples TRBV10-3 to TRBJ2-5, with 11 bases identical to TRBD2. The V gene end was trimmed by 0 bases and the J gene end by 5 bases; junction bases not matched to a gene: 8. The CDR3 runs 17 residues. Looked up from germline, CDR1 is ENHRY and CDR2 is SYGVKD.

The rearrangement links TRBV4-1 to TRBJ1-2; D ambiguous. This CDR3 has 15 amino acids. V lost 2 bases and J 1 base, leaving 11 bases between the germline ends. Germline assignment: CDR1 MGHRA and CDR2 YSYEKL. CDR3 sequence reads: CASSQSLSFNYGYTF. The CDR3 nucleotides are TGCGCCAGCAGCCAAAGTTTGTCTTTTAACTATGGCTACACCTTC.

This sequence joins TRBV10-3 and TRBJ2-1; perhaps TRBD1 as D (6 bases). V lost 10 bases, J lost 8 bases, and 18 bases lay in between. The germline CDR1 and CDR2 sequences are ENHRY and SYGVKD. The CDR3 extends over 13 amino acids. CDR3 DNA sequence: TGTGCCACAAGAGCGCCCGAGGGGGATGAGCAGTTCTTC. Amino acid sequence: CATRAPEGDEQFF.

The gene calls are TRBV18 and TRBJ1-1; D unresolved. The CDR3 is 12 residues long. CDR1 KGHSH and CDR2 LQKENI come from the germline V gene. Trimming removed 2 bases from V and 11 bases from J, with 12 bases in between. The DNA for the CDR3 is TGTGCCAGCTCACCAACGGCGGGTTGGGCTTTCTTT. Protein sequence: CASSPTAGWAFF.

This sequence joins TRBV10-1 and TRBJ2-1, with D hard to call. From germline, CDR1 is WNHNN and CDR2 SYGVQD (reference sequence). The germline V and J ends were trimmed by 4 bases and 7 bases, with 14 bases remaining between them. The CDR3 loop spans 14 amino acids. This CDR3 is CASSARLILNEQFF. The CDR3 bases are TGCGCCAGCAGTGCACGTTTAATCCTGAATGAGCAGTTCTTC.

V usage is TRBV10-3 and J usage is TRBJ1-2, with TRBD1 as a possible D gene (6 bases). Trimming stripped 10 bases from V and 7 bases from J, with 16 bases between. This CDR3 has 12 residues. The germline CDR1 and CDR2 sequences are ENHRY and SYGVKD. The CDR3 coding sequence is TGTGCCACCCAGATGACAGGAGGTGGCTACACCTTC. This encodes CATQMTGGGYTF.

This chain connects TRBV28 to TRBJ2-5; TRBD1 matches 8 bases. This CDR3 comprises 15 residues. Looked up from germline, CDR1 is MDHEN and CDR2 is SYDVKM. Trimming removed 4 bases from V and 1 base from J; junction bases left unmatched: 5. The CDR3 DNA sequence: TGTGCCAGCAGTTCCTCCGGGACAGGCCAAGAGACCCAGTACTTC. Encoded protein: CASSSSGTGQETQYF.

This sequence joins TRBV2 and TRBJ1-1; TRBD1 might be the D (5 bases). The V end was cut by 2 bases, the J end by 7 bases, with 11 bases between. Germline V gene lookup returns CDR1 SNHLY and CDR2 FYNNEI. The CDR3 runs to 13 residues. CDR3 sequence reads: CASSERMGREAFF. The CDR3 bases are TGTGCCAGCAGTGAAAGGATGGGGCGTGAAGCTTTCTTT.